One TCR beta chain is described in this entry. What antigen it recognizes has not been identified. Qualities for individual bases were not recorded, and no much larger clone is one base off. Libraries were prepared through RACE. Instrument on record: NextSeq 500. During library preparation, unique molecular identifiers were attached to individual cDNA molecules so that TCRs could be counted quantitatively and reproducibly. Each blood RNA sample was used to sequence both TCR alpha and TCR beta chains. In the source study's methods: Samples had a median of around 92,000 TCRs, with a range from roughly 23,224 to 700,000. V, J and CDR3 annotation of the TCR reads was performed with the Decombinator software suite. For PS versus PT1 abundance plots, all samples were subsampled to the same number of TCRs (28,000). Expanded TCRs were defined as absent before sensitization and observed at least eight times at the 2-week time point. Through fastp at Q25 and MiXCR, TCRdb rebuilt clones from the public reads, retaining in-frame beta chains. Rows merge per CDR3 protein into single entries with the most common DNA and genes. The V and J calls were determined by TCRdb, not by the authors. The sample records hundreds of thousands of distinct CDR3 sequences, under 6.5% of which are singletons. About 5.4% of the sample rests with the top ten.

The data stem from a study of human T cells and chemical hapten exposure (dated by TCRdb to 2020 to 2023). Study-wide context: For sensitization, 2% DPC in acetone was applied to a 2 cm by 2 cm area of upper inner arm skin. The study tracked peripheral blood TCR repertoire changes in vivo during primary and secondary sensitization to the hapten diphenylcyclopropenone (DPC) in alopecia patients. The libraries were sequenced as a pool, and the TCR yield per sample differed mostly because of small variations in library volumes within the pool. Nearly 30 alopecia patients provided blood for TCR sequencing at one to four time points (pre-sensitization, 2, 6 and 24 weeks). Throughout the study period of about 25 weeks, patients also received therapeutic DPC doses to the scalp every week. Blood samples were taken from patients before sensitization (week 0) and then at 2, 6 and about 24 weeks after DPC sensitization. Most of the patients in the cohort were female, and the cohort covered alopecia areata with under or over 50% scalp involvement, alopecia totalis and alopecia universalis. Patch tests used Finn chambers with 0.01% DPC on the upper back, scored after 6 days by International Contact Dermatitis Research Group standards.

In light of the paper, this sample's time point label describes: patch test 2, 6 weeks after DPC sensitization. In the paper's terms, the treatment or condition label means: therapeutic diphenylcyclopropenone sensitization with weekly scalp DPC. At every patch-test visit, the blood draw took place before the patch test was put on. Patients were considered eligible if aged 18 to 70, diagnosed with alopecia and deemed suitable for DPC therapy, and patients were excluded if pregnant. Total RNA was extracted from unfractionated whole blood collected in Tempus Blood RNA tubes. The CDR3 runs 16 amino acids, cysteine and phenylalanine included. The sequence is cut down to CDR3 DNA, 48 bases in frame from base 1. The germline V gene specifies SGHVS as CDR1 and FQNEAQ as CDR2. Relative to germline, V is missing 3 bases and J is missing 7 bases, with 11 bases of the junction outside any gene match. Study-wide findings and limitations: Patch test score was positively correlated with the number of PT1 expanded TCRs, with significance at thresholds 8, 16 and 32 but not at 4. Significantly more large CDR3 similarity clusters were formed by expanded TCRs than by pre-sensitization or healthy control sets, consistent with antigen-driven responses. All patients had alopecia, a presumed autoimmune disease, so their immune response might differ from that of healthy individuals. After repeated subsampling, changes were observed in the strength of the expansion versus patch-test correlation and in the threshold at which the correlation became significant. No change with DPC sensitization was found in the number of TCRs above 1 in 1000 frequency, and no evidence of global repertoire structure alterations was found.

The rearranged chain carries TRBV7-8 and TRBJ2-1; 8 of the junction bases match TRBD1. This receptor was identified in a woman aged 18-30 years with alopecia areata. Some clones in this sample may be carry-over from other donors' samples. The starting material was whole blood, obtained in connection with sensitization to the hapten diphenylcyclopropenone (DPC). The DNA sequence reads TGTGCCAGCAGCTTTCGGGCGGACAGGGTGTTGAATGAGCAGTTCTTC. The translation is CASSFRADRVLNEQFF.